These 22 T cell receptor beta chains were all obtained from the same sample, sequenced in a study of cytomegalovirus exposure and HLA in healthy donors. PCR amplification relied on 60 Vbeta primers (plus 13 Jbeta primers). Assay used: immunoSEQ multiplex PCR; TCRdb lists only in-frame clones, some missing. The sample holds roughly 150,000 clones, approximately 73% seen once. The sequencing sample was made of PBMCs. The receptors shown here come from a woman aged 18-29 years in good health and CMV-seronegative.

This clone was seen more than once but under ten times. This sequence joins TRBV6-1 and TRBJ2-1; TRBD2 might be the D (6 bases). The CDR3 length is 12 residues. V shed 5 bases and J shed 12 bases, with 14 bases lying between them. Germline CDR1 and CDR2: MNHNS and SASEGT. CDR3 residues: CASSWSGGTQFF. Written as DNA, the CDR3 is TGTGCCAGCAGTTGGTCTGGGGGGACGCAGTTCTTC.

Remarks on this clone: Other DNA sequences in this sample translate to the same CDR3. The V gene is TRBV9, the J gene TRBJ1-2; TRBD1 might be the D (6 bases). Trimming left V 0 bases short and J 4 bases short, with 13 bases between. This CDR3 has 15 residues. Germline-derived CDR1 and CDR2 are SGDLS and YYNGEE. The DNA of the CDR3 is TGTGCCAGCAGCGTAGACGCAGGGGCCTTCTATGGCTACACCTTC. Its protein is CASSVDAGAFYGYTF.

The rearrangement links TRBV7-2 to TRBJ1-1, with TRBD1 as a possible D gene (5 bases). The germline V and J ends were trimmed by 5 bases and 1 base, with 8 bases remaining between them. Per germline, CDR1 SGHTA and CDR2 FQGNSA. This CDR3 contains 13 residues. For the CDR3, the DNA is TGTGCCAGCAGCACCCAGGGGAACACTGAAGCTTTCTTT. Translation gives CASSTQGNTEAFF. Full variable domain (missing parts from reference TRBV7-2 and TRBJ1-1): GAGVSQSPSNKVTEKGKDVELRCDPISGHTALYWYRQSLGQGLEFLIYFQGNSAPDKSGLPSDRFSAERTGGSVSTLTIQRTQQEDSAVYLCASSTQGNTEAFFGQGTRLTVV.

The V and J genes are TRBV12-5 and TRBJ1-2; D is perhaps TRBD1 (6 bases). CDR3 size: 14 residues. Germline loops: CDR1 LGHNT, CDR2 FRNRAP. Here the CDR3 DNA reads TGTGCCTCACAGGGCCCCGGGGATTTCTATGGCTACACCTTC. It encodes CASQGPGDFYGYTF.

This clone was counted a single time. This chain links TRBV4-3 with TRBJ2-5, with TRBD1 identical over 7 bases. The J segment lost 5 bases and the V segment lost 2 bases, leaving 5 bases of the junction unmatched. The V gene's germline CDR1 is LGHNA and CDR2 YSLEER. The CDR3 consists of 14 residues. The CDR3 region is CASSQPGRGETQYF. CDR3 DNA sequence: TGCGCCAGCAGCCAACCCGGCAGGGGGGAGACCCAGTACTTC.

Of note for this clone: A junction boundary mismatches the germline segment, possibly from a read error. The V and J genes are TRBV28 and TRBJ1-5, with 7 bases fitting TRBD1. CDR1 and CDR2 (germline): MDHEN, SYDVKM. The CDR3 contains 15 residues. The CDR3 region has the DNA TGTGCCAGCTGTTTAGACAGGGTAGGTGATCAGCCCCAGCATTTT. Residues: CASCLDRVGDQPQHF. Full variable domain (remainder filled in from reference TRBV28 and TRBJ1-5): DVKVTQSSRYLVKRTGEKVFLECVQDMDHENMFWYRQDPGLGLRLIYFSYDVKMKEKGDIPEGYSVSREKKERFSLILESASTNQTSMYLCASCLDRVGDQPQHFGDGTRLSIL.

A few counts support this clone. The rearrangement links TRBV5-5 to TRBJ2-1; 7 bases are shared with TRBD1. The CDR3 has 16 amino acids. Germline V gene data show CDR1 as SGHKS and CDR2 as YYEKEE (reference sequence). V shed 4 bases, J shed 5 bases, and the junction held 12 bases outside the gene matches. CDR3 coding DNA: TGTGCCAGCAGCGCATCCGGGACAGTAATGAACAATGAGCAGTTCTTC. Encoded protein: CASSASGTVMNNEQFF. The full variable domain, its missing parts supplied by reference TRBV5-5 and TRBJ2-1, is DAGVTQSPTHLIKTRGQQVTLRCSPISGHKSVSWYQQVLGQGPQFIFQYYEKEERGRGNFPDRFSARQFPNYSSELNVNALLLGDSALYLCASSASGTVMNNEQFFGPGTRLTVL.

The CDR3 DNA is TGTGCCAGTAGTATAGACAGCGGGGGGGATACGCAGTATTTT. Translation gives CASSIDSGGDTQYF. The rearrangement links TRBV19 to TRBJ2-3, with 9 bases matching TRBD2. CDR1 and CDR2 (germline): LNHDA, SQIVND (reference sequence). V lost 0 bases to trimming and J lost 6 bases; unmatched junction nucleotides: 1. This CDR3 is built from 14 residues. The whole variable domain, remainder taken from reference TRBV19 and TRBJ2-3, is DGGITQSPKYLFRKEGQNVTLSCEQNLNHDAMYWYRQDPGQGLRLIYYSQIVNDFQKGDIAEGYSVSREKKESFPLTVTSAQKNPTAFYLCASSIDSGGDTQYFGPGTRLTVL.

The V and J genes are TRBV28 and TRBJ1-2, with a weak D call TRBD1 (5 bases). The germline CDR1 and CDR2 sequences are MDHEN and SYDVKM. This CDR3 contains 13 residues. Deletions cut 3 bases from V and 4 bases from J, with 9 bases between. CDR3 sequence: CASSFQGIYGYTF. CDR3 bases: TGTGCCAGCAGTTTTCAGGGAATCTATGGCTACACCTTC.

The chain recombines TRBV28 with TRBJ2-7, with TRBD1 matching over 12 bases. This CDR3 has 14 amino acids. The V gene's germline CDR1 is MDHEN and CDR2 SYDVKM. V lost 5 bases and J lost 7; bases outside the gene matches: 6. The CDR3 sequence is CASSNRDRGREQYF. CDR3 in DNA: TGTGCCAGCAGTAACCGGGACAGGGGGCGGGAGCAGTACTTC. Full variable domain (remainder filled in from reference TRBV28 and TRBJ2-7): DVKVTQSSRYLVKRTGEKVFLECVQDMDHENMFWYRQDPGLGLRLIYFSYDVKMKEKGDIPEGYSVSREKKERFSLILESASTNQTSMYLCASSNRDRGREQYFGPGTRLTVT.

The chain is built from TRBV4-1 and TRBJ1-5; possible D gene TRBD1, 6 bases. Between the trimmed V and J ends, which lost 1 base and 1 base, there was a span of 11 bases. The CDR3 spans 16 residues. CDR1 MGHRA and CDR2 YSYEKL come from the germline V gene. Written as DNA, the CDR3 is TGCGCCAGCAGCCAAGCGAGGGACACCAGCAATCAGCCCCAGCATTTT. Amino acid sequence: CASSQARDTSNQPQHF.

The V gene is TRBV2, the J gene TRBJ2-1; D perhaps matches TRBD1 (5 bases). Trimming cost V 2 bases and J 7 bases, with 27 bases left between them. The CDR3 sequence is 19 residues long. CDR1 SNHLY and CDR2 FYNNEI come from the germline V gene. CDR3 in amino acids: CASSEHNTIYLGHTNEQFF. The CDR3 coding sequence is TGTGCCAGCAGTGAACACAATACCATCTACTTGGGGCACACAAATGAGCAGTTCTTC.

The chain links TRBV7-2 to TRBJ2-1; 10 bases map to TRBD1. J gave up 4 bases and V 4 bases, and 4 bases lay outside the gene matches. The CDR3 has 15 amino acids. Germline V gives CDR1 SGHTA, CDR2 FQGNSA. The CDR3 DNA follows: TGTGCCAGCAGCTCTGACAGGGGGCGATACAATGAGCAGTTCTTC. Translating it yields CASSSDRGRYNEQFF.

This clone has more than one count but fewer than ten. J is TRBJ2-5 and V is TRBV19, with D possibly being TRBD1 (5 bases). Gene TRBJ2-7 matches the end of the DNA better, so the J call may be wrong. CDR1 is LNHDA and CDR2 is SQIVND in the germline V gene (reference sequence). The CDR3 extends over 14 amino acids. The CDR3 reads CASSIRQGTYEQYF. As DNA, the CDR3 is TGTGCCAGTAGTATCCGGCAGGGTACCTACGAGCAGTACTTC.

This sequence joins TRBV4-1 and TRBJ2-1, with 8 bases matching TRBD1. CDR1 is MGHRA and CDR2 is YSYEKL in the germline V gene. The CDR3 extends over 18 amino acids. The V gene end was trimmed by 0 bases and the J gene end by 8 bases; junction bases not matched to a gene: 15. This CDR3 is CASSQDQGAGPGVYEQFF. CDR3 DNA: TGCGCCAGCAGCCAAGATCAGGGGGCAGGGCCGGGGGTGTATGAGCAGTTCTTC.

The V and J genes are TRBV9 and TRBJ2-7; perhaps TRBD1 as D (5 bases). V was clipped by 3 bases and J by 1 base, with 11 bases between them. The CDR3 has 14 residues. CDR1 and CDR2 (germline): SGDLS, YYNGEE. The CDR3 coding sequence is TGTGCCAGCAGCGCCTTGGACACTTCCTACGAGCAGTACTTC. This encodes CASSALDTSYEQYF.

There are a few counts of this clone. The chain employs TRBV29-1 and TRBJ1-1; TRBD1 matches 8 bases. The ends lost 6 bases at V and 1 base at J; junction bases unmatched: 7. Germline-derived CDR1 and CDR2 are SQVTM and ANQGSEA. The CDR3 is made up of 14 amino acids. CDR3 residues: CSVYQQGGNTEAFF. The CDR3 DNA reads TGCAGCGTATACCAACAGGGGGGGAACACTGAAGCTTTCTTT.

The chain is built from TRBV15 and TRBJ2-1; D not certain. Germline V lookup: CDR1 LNHNV, CDR2 YYDKDF (reference sequence). V was trimmed by 0 bases and J by 8 bases, leaving 8 bases between them. This CDR3 is built from 13 residues. As DNA, the CDR3 is TGTGCCACCAGCAGAGATTTAAGAGATGAGCAGTTCTTC. Its protein is CATSRDLRDEQFF.

This chain joins TRBV28 and TRBJ1-1, with TRBD1 as a possible D gene (5 bases). Germline loops: CDR1 MDHEN, CDR2 SYDVKM. This CDR3 comprises 13 residues. The V gene lost 3 bases and the J gene lost 4 bases, with 9 bases spanning the gap. DNA for the CDR3: TGTGCCAGCAGTTTCGGCGGGGCCACTGAAGCTTTCTTT. Translation: CASSFGGATEAFF.

This clone showed up just a few times. The rearrangement joins TRBV5-6 to TRBJ2-2, with 7 bases fitting TRBD1. Germline V gene lookup returns CDR1 SGHDT and CDR2 YYEEEE. This CDR3 is built from 16 residues. The V gene end was trimmed by 1 base and the J gene end by 4 bases; junction bases not matched to a gene: 7. Here the CDR3 DNA reads TGTGCCAGCAGCTTGTTGAAGGGGGCGAGCACCGGGGAGCTGTTTTTT. It specifies CASSLLKGASTGELFF.

This clone showed up just a few times. The chain joins TRBV19 to TRBJ1-6; D remains unclear. The germline V gene has CDR1 LNHDA and CDR2 SQIVND (reference sequence). This CDR3 is 16 amino acids long. V gave up 3 bases and J gave up 2 bases, with 11 bases separating them. CDR3 amino acids: CASSIGREAYNSPLHF. CDR3 coding DNA: TGTGCCAGTAGTATCGGGAGGGAAGCCTATAATTCACCCCTCCACTTT.

V usage is TRBV10-3 and J usage is TRBJ1-3; D gene ambiguous. Germline CDR1 reads ENHRY; CDR2 reads SYGVKD. The CDR3 covers 11 residues. Trimming took off 8 bases at V and 0 bases at J, with 2 bases between the two ends. CDR3 bases: TGTGCCATCCACTCTGGAAACACCATATATTTT. Its translation: CAIHSGNTIYF.